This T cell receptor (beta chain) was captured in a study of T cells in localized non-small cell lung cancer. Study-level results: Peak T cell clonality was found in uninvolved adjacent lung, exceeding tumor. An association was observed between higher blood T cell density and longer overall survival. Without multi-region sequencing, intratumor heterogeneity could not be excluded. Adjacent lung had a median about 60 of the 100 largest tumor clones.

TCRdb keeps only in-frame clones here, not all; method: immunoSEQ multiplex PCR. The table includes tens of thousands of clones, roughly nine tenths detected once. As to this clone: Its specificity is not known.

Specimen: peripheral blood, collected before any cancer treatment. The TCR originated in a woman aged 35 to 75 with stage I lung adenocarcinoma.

The CDR3: CASSFGRRNTEAFF. CDR3 sequence (DNA): TGTGCCAGCAGCTTCGGACGGAGGAACACTGAAGCTTTCTTT. The chain combines TRBV13 with TRBJ1-1, with D uncertain. Trimming cost V 3 bases and J 1 base, with 9 bases left between them. Germline V gene data show CDR1 as PRHDT and CDR2 as FYEKMQ (reference sequence). CDR3 length: 14 residues. Using reference TRBV13 and TRBJ1-1 for the parts outside the CDR3, the full variable domain is AAGVIQSPRHLIKEKRETATLKCYPIPRHDTVYWYQQGPGQDPQFLISFYEKMQSDKGSIPDRFSAQQFSDYHSELNMSSLELGDSALYFCASSFGRRNTEAFFGQGTRLTVV.